This TCR beta chain was captured by sequencing in a study of blood T cell repertoires in COVID-19. Across the whole study: PBMCs, B-cell-depleted T cells, or T cells provided the cDNA or gDNA that made up the material.

Patients at the Seattle site were enrolled during active infection and followed longitudinally. Generated by immunoSEQ multiplex PCR, the TCRdb table keeps only in-frame clones and is missing some. In the table there are more than 350,000 clones, about 89% of which are singletons. The CDR3 is 14 residues long. Trimming removed 3 bases from V and 3 bases from J, with 12 bases in between. Germline CDR1 and CDR2: SGDLS and YYNGEE. This chain connects TRBV9 to TRBJ1-2; D is unclear. The receptor was isolated from a woman younger than 45 with COVID-19, enrolled during active disease. The material sequenced was peripheral blood. Written as DNA, the CDR3 is TGTGCCAGCAGCGGATCAGGTGAACACTATGGCTACACCTTC. This gives the protein CASSGSGEHYGYTF.